These 13 T cell receptor beta chains originate from one sample sequenced in a study of blood T cell repertoires in COVID-19. Sequencing was performed with immunoSEQ multiplex PCR; in TCRdb, only in-frame clones are kept and a portion is missing. The repertoire holds 300,000 to 350,000 clones, with around 90% as singletons. Sample: PBMCs or T cells enriched from blood (not recorded which). The receptors derive from a woman aged 18-29 years who had recovered from COVID-19.

This clone was detected a few times. The chain recombines TRBV7-2 with TRBJ1-5; 7 nucleotides line up with TRBD1. V was pared by 11 bases and J by 4 bases, with 11 bases of the junction left unmatched. CDR1 is SGHTA, CDR2 FQGNSA, per germline. The CDR3 totals 14 residues. In DNA, the CDR3 is TGTGCCTCAGCACAGGGGTCTCCTAATCAGCCCCAGCATTTT. It specifies CASAQGSPNQPQHF.

This chain connects TRBV4-3 to TRBJ1-6; a possible D gene is TRBD1 (5 bases). V lost 0 bases and J lost 13, with 16 bases in between. In germline, CDR1 is LGHNA, CDR2 YSLEER. This CDR3 contains 15 residues. CDR3 DNA sequence: TGCGCCAGCAGCCAAGATCAGGGAGCCGGGGGGCCCCTCCACTTT. Protein: CASSQDQGAGGPLHF.

The chain couples TRBV5-4 to TRBJ2-1; D is ambiguous. Between the trimmed V and J ends, which lost 2 bases and 0 bases, there was a span of 6 bases. The CDR3 extends over 14 amino acids. The germline CDR1 and CDR2 sequences are SGHNT and YYREEE (reference sequence). CDR3 DNA: TGTGCCAGCAGCTTAAGGAGCTCCTACAATGAGCAGTTCTTC. Residues: CASSLRSSYNEQFF. The variable domain in full, with the rest retrieved from reference TRBV5-4 and TRBJ2-1, is ETGVTQSPTHLIKTRGQQVTLRCSSQSGHNTVSWYQQALGQGPQFIFQYYREEENGRGNFPPRFSGLQFPNYSSELNVNALELDDSALYLCASSLRSSYNEQFFGPGTRLTVL.

This clone was seen repeatedly, ten times or more. The J gene is TRBJ2-3, the V gene TRBV11-3, with 8 bases identical to TRBD1. The CDR3 loop spans 15 amino acids. Germline V gene sequence: CDR1 SGHNT, CDR2 YENEEA. J was trimmed by 2 bases and V by 5 bases; bases with no gene match: 6. CDR3 sequence (DNA): TGTGCCAGCAGCCTGGGCAGGGGGCACACAGATACGCAGTATTTT. It specifies CASSLGRGHTDTQYF.

The chain joins TRBV7-9 to TRBJ2-2; 7 nucleotides align to TRBD1. Trimming cost V 3 bases and J 2 bases; bases outside gene matches: 6. CDR1 is SEHNR and CDR2 is FQNEAQ in the germline V gene (reference sequence). This CDR3 spans 16 amino acids. CDR3: CASSFSGQVNTGELFF. The CDR3 nucleotides are TGTGCCAGCAGCTTCAGCGGACAGGTTAACACCGGGGAGCTGTTTTTT.

DNA for the CDR3: TGTGCCAGTAGCGGACTAGCGGGAGGCTACCAAGAGACCCAGTACTTC. The encoded protein is CASSGLAGGYQETQYF. The V call is TRBV19, the J call TRBJ2-5; 14 nucleotides agree with TRBD2. CDR1 LNHDA and CDR2 SQIVND come from the germline V gene (reference sequence). This CDR3 has 16 residues. V shed 6 bases, J shed 0 bases, and the junction held 3 bases outside the gene matches. Using reference TRBV19 and TRBJ2-5 for the parts outside the CDR3, the full variable domain is DGGITQSPKYLFRKEGQNVTLSCEQNLNHDAMYWYRQDPGQGLRLIYYSQIVNDFQKGDIAEGYSVSREKKESFPLTVTSAQKNPTAFYLCASSGLAGGYQETQYFGPGTRLLVL.

V usage is TRBV5-8 and J usage is TRBJ1-2; tentative D call: TRBD1 (6 bases). V lost 4 bases, J lost 4 bases, and 29 bases lay in between. This CDR3 spans 19 amino acids. The germline V gene has CDR1 SGHTS and CDR2 YDEGEE. CDR3 nucleotide sequence: TGTGCCAGCAGCCCCTGGCGAGGGGCAGGGGCAATGAGGAGCTATGGCTACACCTTC. Its protein is CASSPWRGAGAMRSYGYTF.

The chain has TRBV5-6 and TRBJ2-1; 8 nucleotides agree with TRBD2. The trim removed 0 bases at V and 5 bases at J, leaving 10 bases unmatched. Germline V gives CDR1 SGHDT, CDR2 YYEEEE. The CDR3 runs 17 residues. The CDR3 DNA reads TGTGCCAGCAGCTTGGGGCCTCCGACTAGCGCCCACAATGAGCAGTTCTTC. Amino acids: CASSLGPPTSAHNEQFF.

This clone was seen just once. The chain has TRBV7-2 and TRBJ1-5; perhaps TRBD1 as D (5 bases). The ends were cut back, 5 bases at V and 4 bases at J, with 12 bases in the middle. Germline-derived CDR1 and CDR2 are SGHTA and FQGNSA. CDR3 length: 14 residues. The CDR3 sequence is CASSQGDFNQPQHF. CDR3 nucleotides: TGTGCCAGCAGCCAAGGGGACTTTAATCAGCCCCAGCATTTT.

V and J are TRBV2 and TRBJ1-5; D is undetermined. Germline V lookup: CDR1 SNHLY, CDR2 FYNNEI. The CDR3 covers 19 residues. The V and J ends lost 1 base and 2 bases respectively, with 21 bases between them. The CDR3 DNA sequence: TGTGCCAGCAGTGAAGTAGAAGGGATGGGGAGGAAGGGCAATCAGCCCCAGCATTTT. Protein: CASSEVEGMGRKGNQPQHF.

This chain uses TRBV6-5 with TRBJ1-1; TRBD1 might be the D (6 bases). The germline V gene has CDR1 MNHEY and CDR2 SVGAGI. The CDR3 runs to 13 residues. V was shortened by 7 bases and J by 6 bases, with 15 bases between the two germline ends. The CDR3 DNA reads as TGTGCCAGCAACCCCAGGGGTATCTCTGAAGCTTTCTTT. Translation gives CASNPRGISEAFF.

This sequence joins TRBV11-2 and TRBJ2-2; D may be TRBD2 (5 bases). Germline lookup yields CDR1 SGHAT and CDR2 FQNNGV. The V and J ends lost 0 bases and 5 bases respectively, with 7 bases between them. The CDR3 is 14 residues long. CDR3 amino acids: CASSLERLTGELFF. The CDR3 DNA follows: TGTGCCAGCAGCTTAGAACGACTAACCGGGGAGCTGTTTTTT. The full variable domain, its missing parts supplied by reference TRBV11-2 and TRBJ2-2, is EAGVAQSPRYKIIEKRQSVAFWCNPISGHATLYWYQQILGQGPKLLIQFQNNGVVDDSQLPKDRFSAERLKGVDSTLKIQPAKLEDSAVYLCASSLERLTGELFFGEGSRLTVL.

The chain has TRBV9 and TRBJ2-7, with TRBD2 matching 12 bases. V trimming: 0 bases; J trimming: 5 bases; junction bases outside the gene matches: 9. Germline CDR1 and CDR2: SGDLS and YYNGEE. The CDR3 totals 17 residues. The CDR3 here is CASSVGFTSGRYDEQYF. The CDR3 DNA reads TGTGCCAGCAGCGTAGGATTCACTAGCGGGAGGTACGACGAGCAGTACTTC.